The 22 T cell receptor beta chains presented below share a single source sample, sequenced in a study of cytomegalovirus exposure and HLA in healthy donors. 60 Vbeta and 13 Jbeta primers were used in PCR. Method: immunoSEQ multiplex PCR; TCRdb's copy keeps in-frame clones and lacks some. The data hold about 64,000 clones, with approximately 85% observed a single time. Input material: PBMCs. All receptors derive from a female donor in good health and CMV-seronegative.

The V call is TRBV7-9, the J call TRBJ2-7; 8 bases agree with TRBD2. The trim removed 5 bases at V and 2 bases at J, leaving 5 bases unmatched. The CDR3 sequence is 14 residues long. Germline CDR1 and CDR2: SEHNR and FQNEAQ (reference sequence). CDR3 loop: CASSRGGQTYEQYF. CDR3 nucleotides: TGTGCCAGCAGCCGGGGGGGCCAGACCTACGAGCAGTACTTC.

CDR3 in DNA: TGTGCCAGCAGTCGACAGGGAGTGAACACCGGGGAGCTGTTTTTT. It translates to CASSRQGVNTGELFF. The genes are TRBV6-5 and TRBJ2-2; 7 bases agree with TRBD1. Germline V gives CDR1 MNHEY, CDR2 SVGAGI. This CDR3 has 15 amino acids. V trimming: 5 bases; J trimming: 1 base; junction bases outside the gene matches: 4.

The V gene is TRBV7-2, the J gene TRBJ1-5; 7 positions agree with TRBD1. The CDR3 loop spans 16 amino acids. Germline values: CDR1 SGHTA, CDR2 FQGNSA. The ends lost 4 bases at V and 0 bases at J; junction bases unmatched: 6. CDR3 protein: CASSWDSSYSNQPQHF. CDR3 nucleotides: TGTGCCAGCAGCTGGGACAGTTCTTATAGCAATCAGCCCCAGCATTTT.

The gene calls are TRBV6-6 and TRBJ1-2; 7 positions match TRBD1. Germline V gene sequence: CDR1 MNHNY, CDR2 SVGAGI (reference sequence). Germline trimming cut 6 bases from V and 3 bases from J; bases unmatched to any gene: 10. The length of the CDR3 is 15 residues. The CDR3 DNA is TGTGCCAGCAGAAAAGACAGGGCCCCCGACTATGGCTACACCTTC. Translated, it gives CASRKDRAPDYGYTF.

The CDR3 DNA is TGCAGCGTTGAACTAGCGGGAAGGCCGGGTCATGAGCAGTTCTTC. This encodes CSVELAGRPGHEQFF. The rearrangement links TRBV29-1 to TRBJ2-1, with TRBD2 matching over 9 bases. The CDR3 extends over 15 amino acids. Germline CDR1 is SQVTM and CDR2 is ANQGSEA. Losses at the gene ends were 2 bases for V and 8 bases for J; bases not matched to a gene: 10.

Only one count was recorded for this clone. The chain links TRBV7-3 to TRBJ2-1; 7 bases map to TRBD2. The CDR3 loop spans 14 amino acids. Per germline, CDR1 SGHTA and CDR2 FQGTGA. Trimming took 1 base from V and 4 from J; bases not matched to a gene: 1. The CDR3 bases are TGTGCCAGCAGCTTAAGGGGGGGGTACAATGAGCAGTTCTTC. It codes for CASSLRGGYNEQFF.

This rearrangement joins TRBV28 to TRBJ2-7, with TRBD2 matching 13 bases. The CDR3 has 15 amino acids. Germline CDR1 and CDR2: MDHEN and SYDVKM. Trimming removed 6 bases from V and 7 bases from J; junction bases left unmatched: 9. DNA for the CDR3: TGTGCCAGCAGATACGGACTAGCGGGAGCGGGTGAGCAGTACTTC. This encodes CASRYGLAGAGEQYF. The full variable domain, in which reference TRBV28 and TRBJ2-7 provide the parts outside the CDR3, is DVKVTQSSRYLVKRTGEKVFLECVQDMDHENMFWYRQDPGLGLRLIYFSYDVKMKEKGDIPEGYSVSREKKERFSLILESASTNQTSMYLCASRYGLAGAGEQYFGPGTRLTVT.

This chain links TRBV18 with TRBJ1-5; D gene uncertain. Germline-derived CDR1 and CDR2 are KGHSH and LQKENI. CDR3 length: 14 residues. V gave up 1 base and J gave up 3 bases, with 7 bases separating them. This CDR3 reads CASSPLALNQPQHF. CDR3 DNA sequence: TGTGCCAGCTCACCACTGGCCCTCAATCAGCCCCAGCATTTT.

This rearrangement joins TRBV28 to TRBJ2-1; 9 nucleotides agree with TRBD2. This CDR3 is built from 15 residues. CDR1 MDHEN and CDR2 SYDVKM come from the germline V gene. V shed 4 bases and J 3 bases; nucleotides not matched to a gene: 4. The CDR3, as DNA: TGTGCCAGCAGTTCGACTAGCGGTCTCTACAATGAGCAGTTCTTC. Encoded protein: CASSSTSGLYNEQFF. The whole variable domain, remainder taken from reference TRBV28 and TRBJ2-1, is DVKVTQSSRYLVKRTGEKVFLECVQDMDHENMFWYRQDPGLGLRLIYFSYDVKMKEKGDIPEGYSVSREKKERFSLILESASTNQTSMYLCASSSTSGLYNEQFFGPGTRLTVL.

V is TRBV7-2 and J is TRBJ2-1; 11 bases fit TRBD1. This CDR3 is 17 amino acids long. Germline V CDR1 and CDR2: SGHTA, FQGNSA. J gave up 4 bases and V 3 bases, and 8 bases lay outside the gene matches. The CDR3 coding sequence is TGTGCCAGCAGCTTCGCAGGACAGGGGGCGGGTTACAATGAGCAGTTCTTC. It yields the protein CASSFAGQGAGYNEQFF.

This clone has just one count. The chain employs TRBV4-3 and TRBJ2-5, with D unresolved. CDR1 and CDR2 from the germline V gene are LGHNA and YSLEER. The CDR3 consists of 16 residues. Trimming cost V 1 base and J 6 bases, with 18 bases left between them. CDR3 DNA: TGCGCCAGCAGCCAAGGGTTGGCAACCCCCCCGAAGACCCAGTACTTC. Translation gives CASSQGLATPPKTQYF.

With regard to this clone: Germline and junction disagree at one end, which may indicate a read error. The chain carries TRBV19 and TRBJ2-4, with 7 positions matching TRBD1. The germline CDR1 and CDR2 sequences are LNHDA and SQIVND (reference sequence). There are 17 residues in the CDR3. The chain's CDR3 is CASSIGGQTLAKNSQYF. CDR3 coding DNA: TGTGCCAGTAGTATTGGGGGACAGACCTTAGCCAAAAACAGTCAGTACTTC.

The gene calls are TRBV6-5 and TRBJ1-2; TRBD1 matches 8 bases. The germline V gene encodes CDR1 MNHEY and CDR2 SVGAGI. Trimming took 2 bases from V and 4 from J; bases not matched to a gene: 6. The CDR3 length is 15 residues. CDR3 DNA sequence: TGTGCCAGCAGTTACGACAGGGGTAGGGGCTATGGCTACACCTTC. Translated: CASSYDRGRGYGYTF.

The chain joins TRBV5-1 to TRBJ2-5, with TRBD1 as a possible D gene (7 bases). V was shortened by 2 bases and J by 1 base, with 15 bases between the two germline ends. Germline V gene data show CDR1 as SGHRS and CDR2 as YFSETQ. This CDR3 comprises 16 residues. CDR3 DNA sequence: TGCGCCAGCAGCTTCGCGACAGGGACTTTCCAAGAGACCCAGTACTTC. As protein: CASSFATGTFQETQYF.

The chain uses TRBV18 and TRBJ2-1; TRBD2 matches 10 bases. J was trimmed by 2 bases and V by 5 bases; bases with no gene match: 3. The CDR3 is made up of 15 amino acids. In germline, CDR1 is KGHSH, CDR2 LQKENI. CDR3 sequence: CASSLAGGPYNEQFF. CDR3 in DNA: TGTGCCAGCTCATTAGCGGGGGGCCCCTACAATGAGCAGTTCTTC.

The genes are TRBV29-1 and TRBJ2-3; possible D gene TRBD2, 6 bases. The CDR3 has 13 residues. CDR1 is SQVTM, CDR2 ANQGSEA, per germline. Trimming removed 7 bases from V and 2 bases from J, with 13 bases in between. CDR3 in amino acids: CSEAGWPTDTQYF. CDR3 bases: TGCAGCGAAGCGGGCTGGCCCACAGATACGCAGTATTTT.

The chain links TRBV14 to TRBJ2-1, with D perhaps matching TRBD2 (5 bases). Trimming pared 4 bases from V and 3 bases from J, leaving 13 bases between. Germline V gene data show CDR1 as SGHDN and CDR2 as FVKESK. The CDR3 runs 15 residues. The CDR3 DNA follows: TGTGCCAGCAGCCGGGCGAGGGTCTACTACAATGAGCAGTTCTTC. Translating gives CASSRARVYYNEQFF. Based on the CDR3 plus reference TRBV14 and TRBJ2-1, the full variable domain is EAGVTQFPSHSVIEKGQTVTLRCDPISGHDNLYWYRRVMGKEIKFLLHFVKESKQDESGMPNNRFLAERTGGTYSTLKVQPAELEDSGVYFCASSRARVYYNEQFFGPGTRLTVL.

This chain joins TRBV7-3 and TRBJ2-1; 12 bases line up with TRBD2. V trimming: 3 bases; J trimming: 2 bases; junction bases outside the gene matches: 2. Germline assignment: CDR1 SGHTA and CDR2 FQGTGA. The CDR3 loop spans 16 amino acids. Here the CDR3 reads CASSLGTSGPYNEQFF. The CDR3 nucleotides read TGTGCCAGCAGCTTGGGGACTAGCGGGCCCTACAATGAGCAGTTCTTC.

This rearrangement joins TRBV18 to TRBJ2-7, with 8 bases fitting TRBD2. With V trimmed by 3 bases and J by 5 bases, 3 bases remained unmatched. Per the germline V gene, CDR1 is KGHSH and CDR2 is LQKENI. CDR3 size: 13 residues. The CDR3 loop reads CASSPGLDHEQYF. The CDR3 DNA reads TGTGCCAGCTCACCGGGACTAGACCACGAGCAGTACTTC.

The chain carries TRBV28 and TRBJ2-7, with 10 bases lining up with TRBD2. This CDR3 comprises 16 residues. J gave up 5 bases and V 2 bases, and 9 bases lay outside the gene matches. The germline CDR1 and CDR2 sequences are MDHEN and SYDVKM. This CDR3 reads CASSLSRASGRNEQYF. For the CDR3, the DNA is TGTGCCAGCAGTTTAAGCCGGGCTAGCGGGAGAAACGAGCAGTACTTC. Filled out from reference TRBV28 and TRBJ2-7, the complete variable domain reads DVKVTQSSRYLVKRTGEKVFLECVQDMDHENMFWYRQDPGLGLRLIYFSYDVKMKEKGDIPEGYSVSREKKERFSLILESASTNQTSMYLCASSLSRASGRNEQYFGPGTRLTVT.

The J gene is TRBJ1-2, the V gene TRBV6-1, with D uncertain. Trimming removed 2 bases from V and 1 base from J, with 11 bases in between. There are 15 residues in the CDR3. The V gene's germline CDR1 is MNHNS and CDR2 SASEGT. DNA for the CDR3: TGTGCCAGCAGTGAACGCCAGATCTTTAACTATGGCTACACCTTC. It yields the protein CASSERQIFNYGYTF.

This clone came up a few times. This chain connects TRBV11-1 to TRBJ2-7; D is possibly TRBD1 (6 bases). The CDR3 totals 16 residues. CDR1 and CDR2 (germline): SGHAT, FQDESV (reference sequence). V was trimmed by 5 bases and J by 0 bases, leaving 17 bases between them. In nucleotides, the CDR3 is TGTGCCAGCAGCCCCTCGGCTGGGACAACCTCCTACGAGCAGTACTTC. It encodes CASSPSAGTTSYEQYF.